These 17 T cell receptor beta chains came from one sample sequenced in a study of T cells after yellow fever vaccination. Via MiXCR, TCRdb re-called the 5' RACE reads, giving one row per CDR3 protein. The table has 350,000 or so distinct CDR3 sequences, roughly 8.3% seen once; the top ten hold roughly a sixth. Sequencing used PBMCs, obtained about 41 days after the first yellow fever vaccination. The origin of the receptors is a young man who received the YFV17D yellow fever vaccine.

The V call is TRBV3-1, the J call TRBJ1-1, with a weak D call TRBD1 (6 bases). The ends were cut back, 3 bases at V and 0 bases at J, with 11 bases in the middle. Germline-derived CDR1 and CDR2 are LGHDT and YNNKEL (reference sequence). CDR3 length: 15 amino acids. The CDR3 DNA sequence: TGTGCCAGCAGCCACAGGGGTTTCATGAACACTGAAGCTTTCTTT. Encoded protein: CASSHRGFMNTEAFF.

This clonotype has more than one count but fewer than ten. The chain recombines TRBV20-1 with TRBJ1-6; D is unclear. V shed 0 bases and J shed 10 bases, with 13 bases lying between them. Per germline, CDR1 DFQATT and CDR2 SNEGSKA (reference sequence). This CDR3 region has 14 residues. The CDR3, as DNA: TGCAGTGCTAGAGATCCCAGAGGCGGGTCACCCCTCCACTTT. This gives the protein CSARDPRGGSPLHF.

This rearrangement joins TRBV7-3 to TRBJ1-2; D possibly corresponds to TRBD1 (6 bases). The germline V gene encodes CDR1 SGHTA and CDR2 FQGTGA. There are 13 residues in the CDR3. The V end was cut by 3 bases, the J end by 7 bases, with 12 bases between. The CDR3 reads CASSFTQGGGYTF. The CDR3 DNA reads as TGTGCCAGCAGCTTTACACAGGGTGGTGGCTACACCTTC.

The gene calls are TRBV12-3 or TRBV12-4 and TRBJ1-5; 10 positions match TRBD1. After removal of 5 bases from V and 5 bases from J, the junction contained 9 bases not matched to a gene. The CDR3 runs to 16 residues. Written as DNA, the CDR3 is TGTGCCAGCAGTACCTTGGGGACAGGGGATCATCAGCCCCAGCATTTT. This gives the protein CASSTLGTGDHQPQHF.

In its sample, this clonotype was seen a few times. CDR3 coding DNA: TGCGCCAGCAGCCAAGGAGGGGAGCGACAGCCCCAGCATTTT. It yields the protein CASSQGGERQPQHF. This chain connects TRBV4-1 to TRBJ1-5; perhaps TRBD1 as D (5 bases). Germline V gene data show CDR1 as MGHRA and CDR2 as YSYEKL. V lost 1 base and J lost 7, with 11 bases in between. The CDR3 runs 14 residues.

A few counts support this clonotype. The chain couples TRBV7-9 to TRBJ2-3, with a possible D match to TRBD1 (5 bases). This CDR3 is built from 16 residues. Germline V gene lookup returns CDR1 SEHNR and CDR2 FQNEAQ (reference sequence). Trimming shortened V by 11 bases and J by 3 bases, and 24 bases separated the two germline ends. CDR3 protein: CAAAARWVGATDTQYF. Here the CDR3 DNA reads TGTGCCGCAGCAGCGCGGTGGGTAGGGGCAACAGATACGCAGTATTTT.

This clonotype was seen a few times. The chain links TRBV5-1 to TRBJ1-1; 8 bases are a match to TRBD1. V lost 4 bases to trimming and J lost 5 bases; unmatched junction nucleotides: 7. Germline V CDR1 and CDR2: SGHRS, YFSETQ. The CDR3 runs 14 residues. DNA of the CDR3: TGCGCCAGCAGCACCGGACAGGGAGGGACTGAAGCTTTCTTT. Its translation: CASSTGQGGTEAFF.

There are a few counts of this clonotype. This chain joins TRBV5-1 and TRBJ2-2; the D is unclear. Deletions cut 0 bases from V and 4 bases from J, with 10 bases between. The CDR3 spans 15 residues. CDR1 and CDR2 from the germline V gene are SGHRS and YFSETQ. CDR3 region: CASSLVAATTGELFF. The CDR3 DNA sequence: TGCGCCAGCAGCTTGGTGGCAGCCACCACCGGGGAGCTGTTTTTT.

This clonotype appeared a few times. The chain has TRBV9 and TRBJ1-1; D possibly corresponds to TRBD1 (5 bases). Between the trimmed V and J ends, which lost 0 bases and 7 bases, there was a span of 19 bases. CDR3 length: 16 residues. The germline gives CDR1 SGDLS, CDR2 YYNGEE. CDR3 in amino acids: CASSVAWGGNGVEAFF. The CDR3 DNA reads TGTGCCAGCAGCGTAGCTTGGGGGGGAAACGGGGTTGAAGCTTTCTTT. The full variable domain, completed using reference TRBV9 and TRBJ1-1, is DSGVTQTPKHLITATGQRVTLRCSPRSGDLSVYWYQQSLDQGLQFLIQYYNGEERAKGNILERFSAQQFPDLHSELNLSSLELGDSALYFCASSVAWGGNGVEAFFGQGTRLTVV.

The sample holds many counts of this clonotype. The CDR3 loop is CASSLADSGGTDTQYF. The DNA for the CDR3 is TGCGCCAGCAGCTTGGCCGATAGCGGGGGCACAGATACGCAGTATTTT. The chain combines TRBV5-1 with TRBJ2-3; 8 positions match TRBD2. CDR1 and CDR2 from the germline V gene are SGHRS and YFSETQ. Trimming at V came to 0 bases and at J to 1 base, leaving 4 bases not matched to a gene. This CDR3 region has 16 residues.

The table lists this clonotype with a few counts. This chain joins TRBV6-1 and TRBJ2-7, with a possible D match to TRBD1 (5 bases). The CDR3 loop spans 14 amino acids. CDR1 and CDR2 from the germline V gene are MNHNS and SASEGT. V gave up 6 bases and J gave up 6 bases, with 18 bases separating them. The DNA of the CDR3 is TGTGCCAGCAGGCTCCCCGGCAGTAGGGGCGAGCAGTACTTC. This gives the protein CASRLPGSRGEQYF.

The chain recombines TRBV11-2 with TRBJ1-4, with D uncertain. Looked up from germline, CDR1 is SGHAT and CDR2 is FQNNGV. V lost 2 bases and J lost 7, with 8 bases in between. The CDR3 contains 13 residues. Written as DNA, the CDR3 is TGTGCCAGCAGCTTACAAGGAAGTGAAAAACTGTTTTTT. Translation gives CASSLQGSEKLFF.

This clonotype has a handful of counts. This chain links TRBV6-2 or TRBV6-3 with TRBJ2-5; D unresolved. The germline CDR1 and CDR2 sequences are MNHEY and SVGEGT. V shed 2 bases and J shed 7 bases, with 8 bases lying between them. The CDR3 spans 12 residues. CDR3: CASSYEAGTQYF. The CDR3 DNA sequence: TGTGCCAGCAGTTACGAGGCCGGGACCCAGTACTTC.

The chain couples TRBV5-1 to TRBJ1-2, with unresolved D. V dropped 1 base and J dropped 4 bases, with 8 bases sitting between them. The CDR3 is 13 residues long. Germline CDR1 is SGHRS and CDR2 is YFSETQ. The CDR3 nucleotides read TGCGCCAGCAGCTTGCAGCAGGCCTATGGCTACACCTTC. It yields the protein CASSLQQAYGYTF. Supplemented by reference TRBV5-1 and TRBJ1-2, the full variable domain reads KAGVTQTPRYLIKTRGQQVTLSCSPISGHRSVSWYQQTPGQGLQFLFEYFSETQRNKGNFPGRFSGRQFSNSRSEMNVSTLELGDSALYLCASSLQQAYGYTFGSGTRLTVV.

There are a few counts of this clonotype. This sequence joins TRBV2 and TRBJ1-4, with unresolved D. V was trimmed by 8 bases and J by 0 bases, leaving 19 bases between them. CDR1 and CDR2 (germline): SNHLY, FYNNEI. There are 17 residues in the CDR3. The CDR3 here is CASGVREDVATNEKLFF. CDR3 sequence (DNA): TGTGCCAGCGGTGTACGGGAGGATGTTGCAACTAATGAAAAACTGTTTTTT.

In this sample, this clonotype turned up many times. This rearrangement joins TRBV20-1 to TRBJ2-1, with a tentative D call TRBD2 (5 bases). The germline V gene encodes CDR1 DFQATT and CDR2 SNEGSKA (reference sequence). The CDR3 sequence is 14 residues long. CDR3 sequence reads: CSGKRLAFDNEQFF. The CDR3, as DNA: TGCTCTGGCAAGCGGCTAGCCTTCGACAATGAGCAGTTCTTC.

V usage is TRBV30 and J usage is TRBJ2-7; possibly TRBD2 for D (7 bases). The germline V and J ends were trimmed by 4 bases and 5 bases, with 24 bases remaining between them. The CDR3 loop spans 16 amino acids. Germline CDR1 and CDR2: GTSNPN and SVGIG (reference sequence). DNA for the CDR3: TGTGCCTGGACCAATCCGCCCGGGGGGCGCGTCGACGAGCAGTACTTC. Translation gives CAWTNPPGGRVDEQYF.